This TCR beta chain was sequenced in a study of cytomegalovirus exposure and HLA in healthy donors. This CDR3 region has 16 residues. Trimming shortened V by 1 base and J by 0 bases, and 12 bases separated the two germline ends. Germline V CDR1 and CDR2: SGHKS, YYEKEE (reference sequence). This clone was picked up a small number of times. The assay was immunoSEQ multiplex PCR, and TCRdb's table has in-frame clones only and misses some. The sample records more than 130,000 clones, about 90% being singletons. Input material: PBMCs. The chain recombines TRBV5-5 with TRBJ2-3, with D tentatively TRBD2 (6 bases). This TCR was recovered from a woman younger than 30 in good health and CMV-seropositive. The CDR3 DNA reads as TGTGCCAGCAGCTTGAGTAGCGGAACTAGCACAGATACGCAGTATTTT. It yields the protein CASSLSSGTSTDTQYF. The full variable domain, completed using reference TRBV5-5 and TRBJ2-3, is DAGVTQSPTHLIKTRGQQVTLRCSPISGHKSVSWYQQVLGQGPQFIFQYYEKEERGRGNFPDRFSARQFPNYSSELNVNALLLGDSALYLCASSLSSGTSTDTQYFGPGTRLTVL.